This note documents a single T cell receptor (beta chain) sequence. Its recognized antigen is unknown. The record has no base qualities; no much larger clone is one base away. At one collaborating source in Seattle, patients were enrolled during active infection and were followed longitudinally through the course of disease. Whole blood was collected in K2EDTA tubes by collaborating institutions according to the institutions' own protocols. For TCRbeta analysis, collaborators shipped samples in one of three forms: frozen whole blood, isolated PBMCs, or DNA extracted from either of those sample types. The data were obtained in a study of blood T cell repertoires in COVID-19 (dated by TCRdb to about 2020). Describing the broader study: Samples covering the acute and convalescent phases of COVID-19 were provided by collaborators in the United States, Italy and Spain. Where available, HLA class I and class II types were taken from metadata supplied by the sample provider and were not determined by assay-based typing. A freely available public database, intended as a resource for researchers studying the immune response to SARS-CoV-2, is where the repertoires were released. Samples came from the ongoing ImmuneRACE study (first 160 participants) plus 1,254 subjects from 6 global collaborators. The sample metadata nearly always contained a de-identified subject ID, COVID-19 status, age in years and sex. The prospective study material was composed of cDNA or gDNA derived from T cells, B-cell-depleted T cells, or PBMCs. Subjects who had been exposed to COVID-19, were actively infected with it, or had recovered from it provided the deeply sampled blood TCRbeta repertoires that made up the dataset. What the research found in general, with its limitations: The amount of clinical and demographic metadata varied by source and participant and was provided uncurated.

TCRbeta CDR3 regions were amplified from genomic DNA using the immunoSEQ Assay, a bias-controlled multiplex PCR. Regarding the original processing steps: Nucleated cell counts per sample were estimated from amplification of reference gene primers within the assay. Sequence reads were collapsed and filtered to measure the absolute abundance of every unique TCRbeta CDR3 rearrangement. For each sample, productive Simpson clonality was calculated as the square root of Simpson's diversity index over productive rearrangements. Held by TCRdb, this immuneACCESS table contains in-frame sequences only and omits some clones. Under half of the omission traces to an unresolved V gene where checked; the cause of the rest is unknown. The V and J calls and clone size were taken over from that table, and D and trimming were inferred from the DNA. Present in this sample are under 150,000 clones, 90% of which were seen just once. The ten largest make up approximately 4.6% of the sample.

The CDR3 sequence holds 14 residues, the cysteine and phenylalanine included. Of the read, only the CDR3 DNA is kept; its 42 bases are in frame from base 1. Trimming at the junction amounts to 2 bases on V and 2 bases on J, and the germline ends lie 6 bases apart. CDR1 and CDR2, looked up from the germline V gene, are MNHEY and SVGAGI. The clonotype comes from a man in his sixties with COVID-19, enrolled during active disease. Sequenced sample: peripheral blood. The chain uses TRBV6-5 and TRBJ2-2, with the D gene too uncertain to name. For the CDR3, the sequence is CASSYNLNTGELFF. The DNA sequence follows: TGTGCCAGCAGTTACAATCTAAACACCGGGGAGCTGTTTTTT.